Ten or more counts support the clone carrying this T cell receptor beta chain. What it binds is not known. RNA transcripts were the template for amplifying TCR beta CDR3 regions. The HTBI primer set drove a first-round RT-PCR of the TCR CDR3. TCRdb reanalysed the multiplex PCR reads using MiXCR and keeps one entry per CDR3 protein. The repertoire has under 650,000 distinct CDR3 sequences, around 16% of them found once; the top ten carry 3% to 4%. The data originate from a study of T cells in Graves' hyperthyroidism and ophthalmopathy. Out of roughly 10 ml of fresh peripheral blood came the PBMCs. V was pared by 7 bases and J by 4 bases, with 7 bases of the junction left unmatched. CDR1 is MDHEN and CDR2 is SYDVKM in the germline V gene. The CDR3 spans 14 residues. The study's findings and limits: Separation of ophthalmopathy from stable hyperthyroidism was achieved by a 13 V-J model. In validation, the model predicted ophthalmopathy. These predictions came a median roughly 7.1 months before onset.

This sequence was found in a woman younger than 45 with Graves' hyperthyroidism. The sequencing input was blood. This rearrangement joins TRBV28 to TRBJ2-5; TRBD2 matches at 9 bases. The CDR3 protein is CASTSQREAETQYF. CDR3 sequence (DNA): TGTGCCAGCACCTCGCAGCGGGAGGCAGAGACCCAGTACTTC. Using reference TRBV28 and TRBJ2-5 for the parts outside the CDR3, the full variable domain is DVKVTQSSRYLVKRTGEKVFLECVQDMDHENMFWYRQDPGLGLRLIYFSYDVKMKEKGDIPEGYSVSREKKERFSLILESASTNQTSMYLCASTSQREAETQYFGPGTRLLVL.